This T cell receptor (beta chain) was captured by sequencing in a study of blood T cell repertoires in COVID-19. Across the study: From the United States, Italy and Spain came samples of acute and convalescent COVID-19.

Trimming removed 11 bases from V and 6 bases from J, with 28 bases in between. The CDR3 length is 16 residues. Germline CDR1 is MRHNA and CDR2 is SNTAGT. The data were produced by immunoSEQ multiplex PCR, yet TCRdb's version contains in-frame clones alone and is incomplete. The table includes 490,000 or so clones, roughly nine tenths detected once. The chain combines TRBV6-4 with TRBJ1-1; the D gene is possibly TRBD1 (6 bases). Material: PBMCs or T cells enriched from blood (not recorded which). The TCR sequence derives from a woman in her fifties or sixties who had recovered from COVID-19. The CDR3 DNA sequence: TGTGCCGGGCAGGATTTCGGGGGGGGCGGTAAGGCTGAAGCTTTCTTT. Its translation is CAGQDFGGGGKAEAFF.